Each of the 27 T cell receptor beta chains below was sequenced from the same sample in a study of blood T cell repertoires in COVID-19. TCRdb keeps only in-frame clones here, not all; method: immunoSEQ multiplex PCR. Of roughly 110,000 clones detected, 89% appear once; the ten largest clones hold roughly 4.6%. Input material: peripheral blood. These receptors all come from a man aged 35 to 55 with active or convalescent COVID-19.

V is TRBV5-4 and J is TRBJ1-2; possible D gene TRBD1, 6 bases. With 3 bases removed from V and 4 bases from J, the gap between germline ends came to 13 bases. Germline V lookup: CDR1 SGHNT, CDR2 YYREEE (reference sequence). This CDR3 comprises 14 residues. DNA for the CDR3: TGTGCCAGCAGCTCTACGACAGGCCTCTATGGCTACACCTTC. It encodes CASSSTTGLYGYTF.

This sequence joins TRBV28 and TRBJ2-7; TRBD1 matches at 8 bases. Unmatched junction bases numbered 18, after V lost 5 bases and J lost 6 bases. Germline values: CDR1 MDHEN, CDR2 SYDVKM. The CDR3 sequence is 17 residues long. The CDR3 DNA follows: TGTGCCAGCAGTGGACCTGGACAGGGCGGAGGGTTATTCGAGCAGTACTTC. Translation gives CASSGPGQGGGLFEQYF.

This chain joins TRBV5-1 and TRBJ2-3, with TRBD1 matching 7 bases. The CDR3 totals 14 residues. Germline trimming cut 5 bases from V and 5 bases from J; bases unmatched to any gene: 8. CDR1 and CDR2 from the germline V gene are SGHRS and YFSETQ. CDR3 residues: CASSRTGVEDTQYF. The CDR3 coding sequence is TGCGCCAGCAGTCGAACAGGGGTGGAAGATACGCAGTATTTT.

V and J are TRBV13 and TRBJ1-2, with D perhaps TRBD1 (5 bases). From germline, CDR1 is PRHDT and CDR2 FYEKMQ (reference sequence). CDR3 length equals 15 residues. Between the trimmed V and J ends, which lost 5 bases and 0 bases, there was a span of 13 bases. The CDR3 region is CASSHFDRANYGYTF. In DNA form, the CDR3 reads TGTGCCAGCAGCCATTTCGACAGAGCTAACTATGGCTACACCTTC.

V and J are TRBV5-1 and TRBJ1-4; D ambiguous. The CDR3 consists of 14 residues. The V and J ends lost 1 base and 0 bases respectively, with 4 bases between them. Germline CDR1 and CDR2: SGHRS and YFSETQ. The CDR3 coding sequence is TGCGCCAGCAGCTTGCTACCAACTAATGAAAAACTGTTTTTT. Translation: CASSLLPTNEKLFF.

This sequence joins TRBV5-6 and TRBJ2-4; 8 positions agree with TRBD2. The CDR3 runs to 15 residues. The germline V gene encodes CDR1 SGHDT and CDR2 YYEEEE. V lost 2 bases to trimming and J lost 5 bases; unmatched junction nucleotides: 6. The CDR3 sequence is CASSFLAGQENIQYF. CDR3 in DNA: TGTGCCAGCAGCTTCTTAGCGGGACAAGAAAACATTCAGTACTTC.

The V gene is TRBV6-5, the J gene TRBJ1-1, with 9 bases identical to TRBD1. CDR1 and CDR2 (germline): MNHEY, SVGAGI. The CDR3 consists of 14 residues. Losses at the gene ends were 8 bases for V and 3 bases for J; bases not matched to a gene: 7. The CDR3 loop reads CASRQGGKDTEAFF. In nucleotides, the CDR3 is TGTGCCAGCCGACAGGGGGGTAAGGACACTGAAGCTTTCTTT.

The chain uses TRBV7-9 and TRBJ1-1, with D maybe TRBD1 (6 bases). The ends were cut back, 3 bases at V and 5 bases at J, with 13 bases in the middle. This CDR3 has 14 residues. CDR1 SEHNR and CDR2 FQNEAQ come from the germline V gene (reference sequence). The CDR3 reads CASSFNRVWTEAFF. In nucleotides, the CDR3 is TGTGCCAGCAGCTTCAACAGGGTATGGACTGAAGCTTTCTTT.

The V gene is TRBV5-4, the J gene TRBJ1-1, with D unclear. V was pared by 4 bases and J by 1 base, with 11 bases between. This CDR3 has 14 amino acids. Per the germline V gene, CDR1 is SGHNT and CDR2 is YYREEE (reference sequence). DNA for the CDR3: TGTGCCAGCAGCCCCATCGAGGCGAACACTGAAGCTTTCTTT. Protein: CASSPIEANTEAFF.

The chain uses TRBV6-2 or TRBV6-3 and TRBJ2-1; a weak D match, TRBD2 (6 bases). V was trimmed by 5 bases and J by 6 bases, leaving 8 bases between them. Looked up from germline, CDR1 is MNHEY and CDR2 is SVGEGT. The CDR3 covers 12 residues. This CDR3 is CASSLASNEQFF. The CDR3 region has the DNA TGTGCCAGCAGTCTAGCGAGCAATGAGCAGTTCTTC.

J is TRBJ2-5 and V is TRBV29-1, with D possibly TRBD1 on 6 matching bases. Germline lookup yields CDR1 SQVTM and CDR2 ANQGSEA. V gave up 7 bases and J gave up 5 bases, with 11 bases separating them. CDR3 size: 11 residues. CDR3 protein: CSAADRETQYF. In nucleotides, the CDR3 is TGCAGCGCCGCCGACAGGGAGACCCAGTACTTC.

The chain has TRBV6-5 and TRBJ2-7, with a possible D match to TRBD2 (6 bases). The germline gives CDR1 MNHEY, CDR2 SVGAGI. Trimming removed 2 bases at V and 5 bases at J, with 10 bases between. This CDR3 spans 13 amino acids. DNA of the CDR3: TGTGCCAGCAGTTACGGGACTTTAAACGAGCAGTACTTC. This encodes CASSYGTLNEQYF.

The chain couples TRBV15 to TRBJ2-7, with 9 bases lining up with TRBD2. This CDR3 has 19 residues. Germline CDR1 and CDR2: LNHNV and YYDKDF (reference sequence). The ends lost 0 bases at V and 3 bases at J; junction bases unmatched: 15. CDR3 nucleotide sequence: TGTGCCACCAGCAGAGATTGGCCCGATAGACTAGCGGATGACTACGAGCAGTACTTC. Encoded protein: CATSRDWPDRLADDYEQYF.

This clone showed up just a few times. The chain couples TRBV27 to TRBJ2-5; 11 positions match TRBD1. Unmatched junction bases numbered 16, after V lost 2 bases and J lost 5 bases. The CDR3 is 19 residues long. Germline lookup yields CDR1 MNHEY and CDR2 SMNVEV (reference sequence). The CDR3 nucleotides read TGTGCCAGCAGTTTAAGCCCCCCCCGAGGACAGGGGGCGAGGGAGACCCAGTACTTC. As protein: CASSLSPPRGQGARETQYF.

V usage is TRBV4-1 and J usage is TRBJ1-2; D perhaps matches TRBD1 (5 bases). This CDR3 region has 11 residues. V was shortened by 3 bases and J by 9 bases, with 8 bases between the two germline ends. Germline CDR1 is MGHRA and CDR2 is YSYEKL. As DNA, the CDR3 is TGCGCCAGCAGCCAGGGGGGAAGCTACACCTTC. Protein sequence: CASSQGGSYTF.

The gene calls are TRBV6-5 and TRBJ1-6; D might be TRBD1 (6 bases). This CDR3 region has 14 residues. Germline V gene sequence: CDR1 MNHEY, CDR2 SVGAGI. Trimming stripped 4 bases from V and 10 bases from J, with 14 bases between. As DNA, the CDR3 is TGTGCCAGCAGTTGGGACATGAAGGGGTCACCCCTCCACTTT. It yields the protein CASSWDMKGSPLHF.

This chain connects TRBV4-3 to TRBJ1-2; D perhaps matches TRBD1 (5 bases). The CDR3 length is 14 residues. The V gene lost 3 bases and the J gene lost 2 bases, with 10 bases spanning the gap. Germline V gives CDR1 LGHNA, CDR2 YSLEER. The CDR3 DNA follows: TGCGCCAGCAGCCAGGGGGGACGGAACTATGGCTACACCTTC. It translates to CASSQGGRNYGYTF.

The V gene is TRBV5-6, the J gene TRBJ1-2, with TRBD1 identical over 10 bases. Germline trimming cut 3 bases from V and 7 bases from J; bases unmatched to any gene: 12. The CDR3 is 16 residues long. Looked up from germline, CDR1 is SGHDT and CDR2 is YYEEEE. The CDR3 loop reads CASSSTKTGGAAGYTF. The CDR3 bases are TGTGCCAGCAGCTCGACCAAGACAGGGGGCGCCGCTGGCTACACCTTC.

This clone was counted only a few times. The J gene is TRBJ1-1, the V gene TRBV6-1; D might be TRBD1 (5 bases). Germline CDR1 is MNHNS and CDR2 is SASEGT. Deletions cut 0 bases from V and 7 bases from J, with 15 bases between. The CDR3 loop spans 15 amino acids. The CDR3 DNA sequence: TGTGCCAGCAGTGAAGCGGGGGGGTTTTGGAATGAAGCTTTCTTT. Amino acids: CASSEAGGFWNEAFF.

The rearrangement links TRBV18 to TRBJ2-3; 7 positions match TRBD1. CDR1 and CDR2 from the germline V gene are KGHSH and LQKENI. The CDR3 is 16 residues long. V lost 1 base and J lost 1; bases outside the gene matches: 5. The CDR3 DNA is TGTGCCAGCTCACCACAGGGGGCTGTGGGCACAGATACGCAGTATTTT. Its protein product is CASSPQGAVGTDTQYF.

The rearrangement uses TRBV9 and TRBJ1-2; TRBD1 aligns across 7 bases. CDR1 and CDR2 (germline): SGDLS, YYNGEE. There are 13 residues in the CDR3. V lost 3 bases and J lost 7; bases outside the gene matches: 6. The CDR3 is CASSALTGVGYTF. The CDR3 DNA reads TGTGCCAGCAGCGCCCTTACAGGGGTTGGCTACACCTTC.

The chain has TRBV30 and TRBJ2-5; TRBD2 aligns across 10 bases. V lost 4 bases and J lost 10; bases outside the gene matches: 15. Germline lookup yields CDR1 GTSNPN and CDR2 SVGIG (reference sequence). This CDR3 has 15 residues. The CDR3 coding sequence is TGTGCCTGGACCACCGCGGGGCTAGCGGGAGCAATCCAGTACTTC. This sequence encodes CAWTTAGLAGAIQYF. The variable domain in full, with the rest retrieved from reference TRBV30 and TRBJ2-5, is SQTIHQWPATLVQPVGSPLSLECTVEGTSNPNLYWYRQAAGRGLQLLFYSVGIGQISSEVPQNLSASRPQDRQFILSSKKLLLSDSGFYLCAWTTAGLAGAIQYFGPGTRLLVL.

V and J are TRBV27 and TRBJ2-2; 9 nucleotides agree with TRBD1. The length of the CDR3 is 16 residues. Germline assignment: CDR1 MNHEY and CDR2 SMNVEV (reference sequence). The V gene end was trimmed by 2 bases and the J gene end by 1 base; junction bases not matched to a gene: 2. In nucleotides, the CDR3 is TGTGCCAGCAGTTTAAGGACAGGGGTGAACACCGGGGAGCTGTTTTTT. As protein: CASSLRTGVNTGELFF.

This clone was detected only a few times. The chain has TRBV24-1 and TRBJ1-1, with TRBD1 matching 7 bases. The germline gives CDR1 KGHDR, CDR2 SFDVKD. The CDR3 is 15 amino acids. Unmatched junction bases numbered 12, after V lost 4 bases and J lost 8 bases. The CDR3 sequence is CATSDPGNGQEEAFF. DNA for the CDR3: TGTGCCACCAGTGACCCTGGTAATGGACAGGAAGAAGCTTTCTTT.

This clone was recorded once. CDR3 in amino acids: CASRVAFEQYF. CDR3 nucleotide sequence: TGTGCCAGCAGAGTTGCGTTCGAGCAGTACTTC. The chain joins TRBV2 to TRBJ2-7; no definite D call. V was cut by 6 bases and J by 6 bases, with 9 bases left in between. The CDR3 sequence is 11 residues long. Germline V gene sequence: CDR1 SNHLY, CDR2 FYNNEI.

V usage is TRBV6-5 and J usage is TRBJ2-1, with D possibly being TRBD2 (6 bases). V was pared by 2 bases and J by 2 bases, with 10 bases between. The CDR3 runs 15 residues. Germline V CDR1 and CDR2: MNHEY, SVGAGI. Written as DNA, the CDR3 is TGTGCCAGCAGTTACGGGACTCCCACCTACAATGAGCAGTTCTTC. Protein: CASSYGTPTYNEQFF.

This clone occurred once. V gene TRBV11-1 combines with J gene TRBJ2-5; 7 positions match TRBD1. V shed 5 bases and J 3 bases; nucleotides not matched to a gene: 3. The length of the CDR3 is 13 residues. Per the germline V gene, CDR1 is SGHAT and CDR2 is FQDESV (reference sequence). CDR3 sequence (DNA): TGTGCCAGCAGCCCAGGGGGAAAAGAGACCCAGTACTTC. It is translated as CASSPGGKETQYF.